The next 21 T cell receptor beta chains were all read from a single sample in a study of T cell responses to AZD1222 COVID-19 vaccine. The protocol was immunoSEQ multiplex PCR, while the TCRdb copy is restricted to in-frame clones and leaves out a portion. The table has 130,000 to 150,000 clones, about 91% seen once. The sequencing here drew on peripheral blood, taken on day 0 of AZD1222 vaccination. The receptors come from an adult in good health.

V gene TRBV4-2 combines with J gene TRBJ1-5, with D perhaps matching TRBD1 (5 bases). V shed 0 bases and J shed 4 bases, with 10 bases lying between them. CDR3 size: 15 residues. Looked up from germline, CDR1 is LGHNA and CDR2 is YNFKEQ. The DNA for the CDR3 is TGTGCCAGCAGCCAAGAATTTGAGGGGAATCAGCCCCAGCATTTT. Protein sequence: CASSQEFEGNQPQHF.

Of note for this clone: This sample also contains other DNA sequences that code for the same CDR3. The rearrangement uses TRBV12-3 or TRBV12-4 and TRBJ1-1; weak D call: TRBD1 (6 bases). Trimming took off 6 bases at V and 1 base at J, with 9 bases between the two ends. CDR3 length: 13 residues. DNA of the CDR3: TGTGCCAGCAGCCCGACAGGGAACACTGAAGCTTTCTTT. Translating gives CASSPTGNTEAFF.

The chain has TRBV6-2 or TRBV6-3 and TRBJ2-5; D remains unclear. In germline, CDR1 is MNHEY, CDR2 SVGEGT. The V end was cut by 0 bases, the J end by 4 bases, with 9 bases between. The CDR3 extends over 14 amino acids. CDR3 amino acids: CASSYSIPGETQYF. DNA of the CDR3: TGTGCCAGCAGTTACTCGATCCCGGGAGAGACCCAGTACTTC.

This clone was detected only once. V is TRBV18 and J is TRBJ2-5, with 11 bases fitting TRBD1. The CDR3 spans 14 residues. V dropped 4 bases and J dropped 5; count of bases not matched to a gene: 3. Germline CDR1 is KGHSH and CDR2 is LQKENI. The CDR3 loop reads CASSRTGGMETQYF. The CDR3 coding sequence is TGTGCCAGCTCACGGACAGGGGGCATGGAGACCCAGTACTTC.

This clone was observed once. The chain employs TRBV27 and TRBJ1-1; 8 nucleotides line up with TRBD1. CDR1 and CDR2 from the germline V gene are MNHEY and SMNVEV (reference sequence). The CDR3 sequence is 15 residues long. With 2 bases clipped from V and 1 base from J, the junction kept 3 bases outside the gene matches. CDR3 sequence: CASSLAGTGNTEAFF. CDR3 in DNA: TGTGCCAGCAGTTTAGCTGGGACAGGGAACACTGAAGCTTTCTTT.

Comment on this clone: The same CDR3 also results from other DNA sequences found in this sample. J is TRBJ1-1 and V is TRBV7-2; 7 bases are a match to TRBD1. CDR1 and CDR2 from the germline V gene are SGHTA and FQGNSA. This CDR3 spans 14 amino acids. Trimming at V came to 5 bases and at J to 1 base, leaving 4 bases not matched to a gene. DNA of the CDR3: TGTGCCAGCAGCATCAGACAGGGGAACACTGAAGCTTTCTTT. It specifies CASSIRQGNTEAFF.

The chain recombines TRBV2 with TRBJ1-1; a weak D match, TRBD1 (5 bases). This CDR3 spans 13 amino acids. The V end was cut by 6 bases, the J end by 5 bases, with 13 bases between. The germline CDR1 and CDR2 sequences are SNHLY and FYNNEI. The CDR3 is CASSTGRATEAFF. Here the CDR3 DNA reads TGTGCCAGCAGCACGGGACGGGCTACTGAAGCTTTCTTT.

The V gene is TRBV30, the J gene TRBJ2-3; 10 nucleotides agree with TRBD2. V gave up 0 bases and J gave up 6 bases; unmatched junction bases: 6. The germline gives CDR1 GTSNPN, CDR2 SVGIG (reference sequence). The CDR3 contains 15 residues. The CDR3: CAWSVGASGGDTQYF. The CDR3 region has the DNA TGTGCCTGGAGTGTAGGGGCTAGCGGGGGCGATACGCAGTATTTT.

As to this clone: The junction and the germline gene differ at one end; a read error may be behind it. The rearrangement links TRBV20-1 to TRBJ1-2, with D possibly TRBD1 on 5 matching bases. The CDR3 totals 10 residues. Germline V CDR1 and CDR2: DFQATT, SNEGSKA (reference sequence). CDR3 sequence reads: CSARVRDFGF. The CDR3 coding sequence is TGCAGTGCTAGAGTCCGGGACTTTGGATTC.

The chain combines TRBV15 with TRBJ1-3; D call uncertain. CDR1 is LNHNV, CDR2 YYDKDF, per germline (reference sequence). There are 13 residues in the CDR3. Trimming took 3 bases from V and 1 from J, leaving 4 bases between them. CDR3 in DNA: TGTGCCACCAGCAGTGCTTCTGGAAACACCATATATTTT. This gives the protein CATSSASGNTIYF.

The V call is TRBV5-6, the J call TRBJ2-2; 11 bases map to TRBD2. The V gene end was trimmed by 3 bases and the J gene end by 0 bases; junction bases not matched to a gene: 1. The germline V gene has CDR1 SGHDT and CDR2 YYEEEE. This CDR3 has 16 amino acids. The CDR3 here is CASSSSGGTNTGELFF. The CDR3 DNA follows: TGTGCCAGCAGCTCTAGCGGGGGGACGAACACCGGGGAGCTGTTTTTT. Full variable domain (remainder filled in from reference TRBV5-6 and TRBJ2-2): DAGVTQSPTHLIKTRGQQVTLRCSPKSGHDTVSWYQQALGQGPQFIFQYYEEEERQRGNFPDRFSGHQFPNYSSELNVNALLLGDSALYLCASSSSGGTNTGELFFGEGSRLTVL.

CDR3 loop: CASSPPGTPQEKLFF. In DNA form, the CDR3 reads TGTGCCAGCAGCCCTCCCGGGACACCTCAAGAAAAACTGTTTTTT. The V gene is TRBV21-1, the J gene TRBJ1-4; the table's D call of TRBD1 was not tested on the DNA. TRBV21-1 is tagged as a pseudogene. The CDR3 runs to 15 residues.

V usage is TRBV19 and J usage is TRBJ1-2; D might be TRBD1 (6 bases). V was pared by 6 bases and J by 0 bases, with 17 bases between. Looked up from germline, CDR1 is LNHDA and CDR2 is SQIVND (reference sequence). The CDR3 spans 16 residues. CDR3 in amino acids: CASSPQLDRPNYGYTF. CDR3 nucleotide sequence: TGTGCCAGTAGCCCCCAACTTGACAGGCCTAACTATGGCTACACCTTC.

The sample holds one count of this clone. This chain uses TRBV7-8 with TRBJ1-1; TRBD1 might be the D (5 bases). Trimming removed 5 bases from V and 0 bases from J, with 22 bases in between. The CDR3 spans 18 residues. Looked up from germline, CDR1 is SGHVS and CDR2 is FQNEAQ. This CDR3 is CASSPKRAGLQLNTEAFF. The CDR3 bases are TGTGCCAGCAGCCCCAAAAGGGCAGGGCTACAACTGAACACTGAAGCTTTCTTT.

The chain is built from TRBV6-5 and TRBJ1-1, with 8 bases aligning to TRBD1. Trimming took 6 bases from V and 4 from J; bases not matched to a gene: 7. This CDR3 has 14 amino acids. CDR1 and CDR2 from the germline V gene are MNHEY and SVGAGI. The CDR3 protein is CASRSQGEITEAFF. CDR3 DNA: TGTGCCAGCAGATCACAGGGGGAAATCACTGAAGCTTTCTTT.

The chain uses TRBV27 and TRBJ1-5; D is unclear. The V end lost 3 bases, the J end lost 2 bases, and 11 bases lay between the germline ends. The CDR3 is 15 residues long. Germline V lookup: CDR1 MNHEY, CDR2 SMNVEV (reference sequence). The CDR3 region is CASSFGLRGNQPQHF. The CDR3 DNA reads as TGTGCCAGCAGTTTCGGGCTGCGGGGCAATCAGCCCCAGCATTTT.

This chain uses TRBV28 with TRBJ2-5; 11 bases align to TRBD1. V was pared by 5 bases and J by 9 bases, with 14 bases of the junction left unmatched. The CDR3 loop spans 16 amino acids. Germline values: CDR1 MDHEN, CDR2 SYDVKM. CDR3 sequence reads: CASSPRDRGGLVAQYF. CDR3 in DNA: TGTGCCAGCAGTCCCCGGGACAGGGGGGGGCTCGTGGCCCAGTACTTC.

V and J are TRBV6-2 or TRBV6-3 and TRBJ2-3, with 7 bases aligning to TRBD2. Trimming cost V 2 bases and J 8 bases; bases outside gene matches: 16. The germline gives CDR1 MNHEY, CDR2 SVGEGT. This CDR3 is built from 17 residues. The CDR3 DNA reads as TGTGCCAGCAGTTACGGGGGTGCGGGGGAGTCCACCGGTACGCAGTATTTT. Translated: CASSYGGAGESTGTQYF.

The rearrangement uses TRBV3-1 (or the pseudogene TRBV3-2) and TRBJ2-1, with D possibly being TRBD1 (5 bases). Looked up from germline, CDR1 is LGHDT and CDR2 is YNNKEL (reference sequence). The CDR3 runs 11 residues. Trimming removed 6 bases from V and 9 bases from J, with 9 bases in between. CDR3 DNA: TGTGCCAGCAGTACCAGGGCTGAGCAGTTCTTC. Protein sequence: CASSTRAEQFF.

The chain's CDR3 is CASSPVAGGENYGYTF. DNA for the CDR3: TGTGCCAGCTCACCGGTGGCAGGGGGCGAAAACTATGGCTACACCTTC. The V gene is TRBV18, the J gene TRBJ1-2; 8 bases agree with TRBD1. Germline CDR1 is KGHSH and CDR2 is LQKENI. Unmatched junction bases numbered 8, after V lost 3 bases and J lost 2 bases. The CDR3 totals 16 residues.

V and J are TRBV19 and TRBJ1-3; D call uncertain. The CDR3 covers 15 residues. V was clipped by 2 bases and J by 2 bases, with 10 bases between them. Germline V gene data show CDR1 as LNHDA and CDR2 as SQIVND (reference sequence). Here the CDR3 DNA reads TGTGCCAGTAGTATAAATGCGGGGACTGGAAACACCATATATTTT. Its protein product is CASSINAGTGNTIYF.